This T cell receptor beta chain was obtained from a study of monozygotic twins with inflammatory bowel disease. Making each TCR library took around 3.5 ug of total RNA. Eight cDNA synthesis reactions were run for every sample. TCRdb re-analyzed the 5' RACE reads; it lists each CDR3 protein once, without DNA. The sample totals 310,000 or so distinct CDR3 sequences. Findings and caveats of the study: Healthy twins showed more clonotype sharing with others than IBD patients, especially patients with disease activity. A distinction between different T cell subtypes was not possible.

Germline CDR1 and CDR2: MNHEY and SMNVEV (reference sequence). This CDR3 is built from 16 residues. In the case of this clonotype: The antigen is not known.

Sequenced material: blood. The receptor was derived from a human donor with ulcerative colitis or Crohn's disease, or a healthy co-twin of an affected twin (not recorded which). The J gene is TRBJ2-1, the V gene TRBV27; TCRdb calls TRBD1, which cannot be checked without DNA. CDR3 in amino acids: CASSLMVAPSYNEQFF.